The rows below give T cell receptor beta chains drawn from one sample of a study of cytomegalovirus exposure and HLA in healthy donors. This table comes from immunoSEQ multiplex PCR, and its TCRdb copy is limited to in-frame clones, with some not included. Counted here are fewer than 200,000 clones, about 90% occurring once; the ten biggest clones make up approximately 2.9%. The material sequenced was PBMCs. The source is a woman between 18 and 29 years old in good health and CMV-seropositive. Both conserved end residues are part of each CDR3. D genes are given only for firm matches. The size field is filled for only some rows; it gives once, few, many or a size class.

TRBJ1-2 TRBV2 few NA CASRQGGVYGYTF TGTGCCAGCAGACAAGGGGGGGTGTATGGCTACACCTTC
TRBJ1-5 TRBV11-2 NA TRBD1 CASSAPDRGPDSNQPQHF TGTGCCAGCAGCGCACCGGACAGGGGGCCCGATAGCAATCAGCCCCAGCATTTT
TRBJ2-2 TRBV4-3 NA TRBD2 CASSQESAGGPPGELFF TGCGCCAGCAGCCAAGAATCGGCGGGAGGGCCCCCCGGGGAGCTGTTTTTT
TRBJ2-3 TRBV11-1 NA NA CASSLSSSGPRADTQYF TGTGCCAGCAGCTTATCGAGTAGCGGACCACGGGCAGATACGCAGTATTTT
TRBJ2-7 TRBV10-3 NA TRBD1 CAIRQGVSSYEQYF TGTGCCATCAGACAGGGGGTGAGCTCCTACGAGCAGTACTTC
TRBJ2-1 TRBV5-1 NA NA CASSPSAYSSYNEQFF TGCGCCAGCAGCCCCTCCGCATACAGCTCCTACAATGAGCAGTTCTTC
TRBJ2-7 TRBV9 NA TRBD2 CASSVAASGASYEQYF TGTGCCAGCAGCGTAGCTGCTAGCGGTGCCTCCTACGAGCAGTACTTC
TRBJ2-7 TRBV19 NA TRBD1 CASTTGETGEQYF TGTGCCAGCACTACAGGGGAAACGGGCGAGCAGTACTTC
TRBJ2-7 TRBV7-9 NA TRBD1 CASSPYGTGGGYEQYF TGTGCCAGCAGCCCCTATGGGACAGGGGGCGGGTACGAGCAGTACTTC
TRBJ1-5 TRBV5-6 NA NA CASSLGAQGPQHF TGTGCCAGCAGCTTGGGAGCGCAGGGCCCCCAGCATTTT
TRBJ1-1 TRBV9 NA NA CASSETGNTEAFF TGTGCCAGCAGCGAGACAGGGAACACTGAAGCTTTCTTT
TRBJ2-7 TRBV12-5 NA TRBD1 CASGLIGTARTYEQYF TGTGCTAGTGGGCTTATTGGGACAGCGAGAACCTACGAGCAGTACTTC
TRBJ2-2 TRBV6-1 NA TRBD1 CASSAGQGSTGELFF TGTGCCAGCAGTGCCGGACAGGGAAGCACCGGGGAGCTGTTTTTT
TRBJ1-1 TRBV29-1 NA NA CSVGSTGRAFF TGCAGCGTTGGGTCTACTGGGCGAGCTTTCTTT
TRBJ2-7 TRBV11-1 NA NA CASSSPGTASYEQYF TGTGCCAGCAGCAGCCCCGGGACTGCGTCTTACGAGCAGTACTTC
TRBJ2-7 TRBV14 NA TRBD1 CASSQWQGVREQYF TGTGCCAGCAGCCAATGGCAGGGGGTAAGGGAGCAGTACTTC
TRBJ2-7 TRBV18 NA TRBD1 CASSPKDRDYEQYF TGTGCCAGCTCGCCTAAAGACAGGGACTACGAGCAGTACTTC
TRBJ1-5 TRBV4-1 few NA CASSQDLLASGNQPQHF TGCGCCAGCAGCCAAGATCTCTTGGCTTCTGGCAATCAGCCCCAGCATTTT
TRBJ2-5 TRBV9 NA TRBD1 CASSVGDRDQETQYF TGTGCCAGCAGCGTAGGGGACAGGGACCAAGAGACCCAGTACTTC
TRBJ2-3 TRBV6-4 few TRBD2 CASSERGGTDTQYF TGTGCCAGCAGTGAGCGGGGGGGCACAGATACGCAGTATTTT
TRBJ2-1 TRBV7-9 NA TRBD2 CASRGWTSGPSSYNEQFF TGTGCCAGCAGGGGATGGACTAGCGGACCCAGCTCCTACAATGAGCAGTTCTTC
TRBJ2-7 TRBV6-5 NA TRBD2 CASRAGGVAYEQYF TGTGCCAGCAGAGCCGGGGGGGTCGCCTACGAGCAGTACTTC
TRBJ2-3 TRBV5-4 NA NA CASSPKADSTDTQYF TGTGCCAGCAGCCCCAAAGCGGATAGCACAGATACGCAGTATTTT
TRBJ2-7 TRBV27 once TRBD1 CASSSETGFGEQYF TGTGCCAGCAGTTCCGAGACAGGGTTCGGCGAGCAGTACTTC
TRBJ2-2 TRBV5-4 NA TRBD2 CASSLGLAGGMNTGELFF TGTGCCAGCAGCCTGGGACTAGCGGGAGGGATGAACACCGGGGAGCTGTTTTTT
TRBJ2-3 TRBV19 NA TRBD1 CASSSTGGRTDTQYF TGTGCCAGTAGTAGCACAGGGGGCAGGACAGATACGCAGTATTTT
TRBJ1-3 TRBV6-5 NA NA CASSYRQGSGNTIYF TGTGCCAGCAGTTACCGCCAGGGATCAGGAAACACCATATATTTT
TRBJ2-7 TRBV28 NA TRBD1 CASSLTGNYEQYF TGTGCCAGCAGTTTGACAGGGAATTACGAGCAGTACTTC
TRBJ2-2 TRBV7-9 few NA CASSLTDTGELFF TGTGCCAGCAGCTTAACGGACACCGGGGAGCTGTTTTTT
TRBJ1-4 TRBV7-9 NA NA CASSLEGRGNEKLFF TGTGCCAGCAGCTTAGAGGGGAGGGGTAATGAAAAACTGTTTTTT
TRBJ2-7 TRBV15 NA NA CATSRTPPGSAYEQYF TGTGCCACCAGCAGAACCCCCCCCGGGAGCGCCTACGAGCAGTACTTC
TRBJ1-5 TRBV2 NA NA CASRSAQGHPSNQPQHF TGTGCCAGCAGATCAGCCCAGGGTCACCCTAGCAATCAGCCCCAGCATTTT
TRBJ1-2 TRBV19 NA NA CASSVRKYGYTF TGTGCCAGCTCCGTCAGGAAATATGGCTACACCTTC
TRBJ2-5 TRBV7-8 NA TRBD1 CASSLVTGGETQYF TGTGCCAGCAGCTTAGTAACAGGGGGTGAGACCCAGTACTTC
TRBJ2-7 TRBV7-2 NA NA CASSFTYEQYF TGTGCCAGCAGCTTTACCTACGAGCAGTACTTC
TRBJ2-7 TRBV28 NA NA CASSDSSYEQYF TGTGCCAGCAGTGACAGTTCCTACGAGCAGTACTTC
TRBJ2-5 TRBV19 NA TRBD2 CASSTGTRFQETQYF TGTGCCAGTAGTACGGGGACTAGATTTCAAGAGACCCAGTACTTC
TRBJ1-5 TRBV6-1 NA NA CASMWLGGNQPQHF TGTGCCAGCATGTGGTTGGGGGGGAATCAGCCCCAGCATTTT
TRBJ1-1 TRBV19 NA TRBD1 CASSLDRRNTEAFF TGTGCCAGTAGTTTGGACAGGAGAAACACTGAAGCTTTCTTT
TRBJ2-7 TRBV7-9 NA NA CASSSSSFYEQYF TGTGCCAGCAGCTCTTCTTCCTTTTACGAGCAGTACTTC
TRBJ2-7 TRBV6-6 NA TRBD1 CASSSQGASYEQYF TGTGCCAGCAGTTCCCAGGGGGCCTCCTACGAGCAGTACTTC
TRBJ1-4 TRBV2 NA NA CASKPLTTGYNEKLFF TGTGCCAGCAAGCCTCTCACGACGGGATATAATGAAAAACTGTTTTTT